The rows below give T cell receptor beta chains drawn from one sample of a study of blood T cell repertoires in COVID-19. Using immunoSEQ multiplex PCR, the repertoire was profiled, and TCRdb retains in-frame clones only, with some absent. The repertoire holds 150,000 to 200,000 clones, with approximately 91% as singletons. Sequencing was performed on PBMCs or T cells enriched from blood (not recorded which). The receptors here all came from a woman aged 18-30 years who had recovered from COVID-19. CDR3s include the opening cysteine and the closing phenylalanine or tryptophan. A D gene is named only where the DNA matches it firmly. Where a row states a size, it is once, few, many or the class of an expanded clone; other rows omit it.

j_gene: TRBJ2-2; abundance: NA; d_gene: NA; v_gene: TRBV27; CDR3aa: CASSLYTTGELFF; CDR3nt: TGTGCCAGCAGTTTATACACCACCGGGGAGCTGTTTTTT
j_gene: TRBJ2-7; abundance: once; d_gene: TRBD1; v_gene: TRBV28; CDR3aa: CASSFGKGAWEQYF; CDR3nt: TGTGCCAGCAGTTTCGGAAAGGGGGCGTGGGAGCAGTACTTC
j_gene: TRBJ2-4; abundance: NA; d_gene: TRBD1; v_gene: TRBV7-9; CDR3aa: CASSHRTAGGAKNIQYF; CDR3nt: TGTGCCAGCAGTCATCGCACGGCAGGGGGAGCCAAAAACATTCAGTACTTC
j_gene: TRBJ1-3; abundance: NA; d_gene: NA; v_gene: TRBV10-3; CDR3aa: CAISENRPPRNTIYF; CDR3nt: TGTGCCATCAGTGAGAACAGGCCGCCGAGAAACACCATATATTTT
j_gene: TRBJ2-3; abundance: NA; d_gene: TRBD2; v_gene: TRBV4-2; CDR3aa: CASSQVLSSGRGEFPDTQYF; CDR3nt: TGTGCCAGCAGCCAAGTCTTATCTAGCGGGAGAGGGGAATTCCCAGATACGCAGTATTTT
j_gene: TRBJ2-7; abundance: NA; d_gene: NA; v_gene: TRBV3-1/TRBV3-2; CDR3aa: CASSHGPGSMIF; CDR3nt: TGTGCCAGCAGCCACGGGCCAGGGTCCATGATATTC
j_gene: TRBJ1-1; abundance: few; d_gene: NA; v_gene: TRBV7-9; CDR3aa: CAGTSGRGTEAFF; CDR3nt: TGTGCCGGGACCTCGGGGAGGGGCACTGAAGCTTTCTTT
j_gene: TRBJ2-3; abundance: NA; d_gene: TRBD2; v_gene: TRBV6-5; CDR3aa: CASRAGATDTQYF; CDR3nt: TGTGCCAGCAGAGCGGGGGCCACAGATACGCAGTATTTT
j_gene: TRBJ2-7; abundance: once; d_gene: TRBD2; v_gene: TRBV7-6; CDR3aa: CASSLGYAGGTHYEQYF; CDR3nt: TGTGCCAGCAGCTTAGGATATGCGGGAGGAACCCACTACGAGCAGTACTTC
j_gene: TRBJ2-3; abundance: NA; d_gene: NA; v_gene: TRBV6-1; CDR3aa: CASGEGGRNTDTQYF; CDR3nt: TGTGCCAGCGGCGAGGGGGGGAGGAACACAGATACGCAGTATTTT
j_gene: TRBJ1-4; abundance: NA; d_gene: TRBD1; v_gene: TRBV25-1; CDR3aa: CASSGDRAGEKLFF; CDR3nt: TGTGCCAGCAGTGGGGACAGGGCGGGGGAAAAACTGTTTTTT
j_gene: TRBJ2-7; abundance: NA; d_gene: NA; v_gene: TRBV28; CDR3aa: CASSLQGYEQYF; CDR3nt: TGTGCCAGCAGTTTACAGGGTTACGAGCAGTACTTC
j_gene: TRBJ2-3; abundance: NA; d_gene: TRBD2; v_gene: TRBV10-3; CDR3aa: CATQEASGRGDTDTQYF; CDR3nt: TGTGCCACCCAGGAGGCCAGCGGGAGAGGGGACACAGATACGCAGTATTTT
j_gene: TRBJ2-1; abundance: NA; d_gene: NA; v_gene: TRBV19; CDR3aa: CASSIELERYNEQFF; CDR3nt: TGTGCCAGTAGTATCGAGCTAGAACGATACAATGAGCAGTTCTTC
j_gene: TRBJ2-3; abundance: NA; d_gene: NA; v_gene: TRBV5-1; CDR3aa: CASCLRGIGTDTQYF; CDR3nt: TGCGCCAGCTGTCTGCGCGGGATTGGCACAGATACGCAGTATTTT
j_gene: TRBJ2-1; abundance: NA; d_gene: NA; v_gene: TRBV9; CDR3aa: CASSVGESLFYNEQFF; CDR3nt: TGTGCCAGCAGCGTAGGCGAATCCCTGTTCTACAATGAGCAGTTCTTC
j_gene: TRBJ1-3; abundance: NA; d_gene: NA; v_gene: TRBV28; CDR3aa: CASSPPWRQLLRRAPGNTIYF; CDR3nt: TGTGCCAGCAGTCCCCCATGGCGACAACTTCTACGACGCGCACCTGGAAACACCATATATTTT
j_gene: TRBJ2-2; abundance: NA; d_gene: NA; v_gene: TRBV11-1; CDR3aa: CASSPGYGELFF; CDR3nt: TGTGCCAGCAGCCCCGGGTACGGGGAGCTGTTTTTT
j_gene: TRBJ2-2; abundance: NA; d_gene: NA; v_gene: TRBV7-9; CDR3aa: CASSLGAGTGELFF; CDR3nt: TGTGCCAGCAGCTTGGGTGCGGGCACCGGGGAGCTGTTTTTT
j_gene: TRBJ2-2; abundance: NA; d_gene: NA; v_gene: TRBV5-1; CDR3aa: CASSLSTGTLRRGELFF; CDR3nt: TGCGCCAGCAGCTTATCAACAGGGACCCTCCGACGTGGGGAGCTGTTTTTT
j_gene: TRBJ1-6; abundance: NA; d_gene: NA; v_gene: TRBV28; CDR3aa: CASSFPTPRASPLHF; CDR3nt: TGTGCCAGCAGTTTCCCGACTCCGCGGGCCTCACCCCTCCACTTT
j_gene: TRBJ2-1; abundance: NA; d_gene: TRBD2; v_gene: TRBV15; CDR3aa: CATSRGSLAGGSLNEQFF; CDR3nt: TGTGCCACCAGCAGAGGCTCACTAGCGGGAGGATCCCTCAATGAGCAGTTCTTC
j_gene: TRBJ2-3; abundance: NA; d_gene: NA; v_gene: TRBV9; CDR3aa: CASSVGTGRSTDTQYF; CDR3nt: TGTGCCAGCAGCGTAGGGACCGGGAGATCCACAGATACGCAGTATTTT
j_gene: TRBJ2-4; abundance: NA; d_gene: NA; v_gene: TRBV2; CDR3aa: CATLGKNIQYF; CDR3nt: TGTGCCACCCTAGGCAAAAACATTCAGTACTTC
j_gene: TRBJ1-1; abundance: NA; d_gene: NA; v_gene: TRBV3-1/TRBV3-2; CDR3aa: CASSQQYLNTEAFF; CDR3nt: TGTGCCAGCAGCCAACAGTATCTGAACACTGAAGCTTTCTTT
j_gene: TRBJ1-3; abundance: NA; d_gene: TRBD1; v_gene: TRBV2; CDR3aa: CASSLVLGQGHF; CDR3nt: TGTGCCAGCAGTCTAGTACTGGGACAGGGCCATTTT
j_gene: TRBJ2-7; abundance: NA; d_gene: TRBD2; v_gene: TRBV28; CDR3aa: CASRKLAGAGEQYF; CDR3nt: TGTGCCAGCAGGAAACTAGCGGGAGCCGGTGAGCAGTACTTC
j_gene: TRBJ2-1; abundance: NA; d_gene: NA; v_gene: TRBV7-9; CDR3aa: CASSPTMGQFF; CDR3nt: TGTGCCAGCAGCCCGACTATGGGGCAGTTCTTC
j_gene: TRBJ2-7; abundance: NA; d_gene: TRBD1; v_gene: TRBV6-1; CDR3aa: CASSEWADRAYEQYF; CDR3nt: TGTGCCAGCAGTGAATGGGCGGACAGGGCGTACGAGCAGTACTTC
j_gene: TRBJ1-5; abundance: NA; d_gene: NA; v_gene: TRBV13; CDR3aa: CASSLGGVNQPQHF; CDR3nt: TGTGCCAGCAGCTTAGGAGGGGTGAATCAGCCCCAGCATTTT
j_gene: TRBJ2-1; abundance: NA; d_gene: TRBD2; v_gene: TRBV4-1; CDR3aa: CASSQGFKGGRNNEQFF; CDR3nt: TGCGCCAGCAGCCAGGGCTTTAAGGGCGGGAGGAACAATGAGCAGTTCTTC
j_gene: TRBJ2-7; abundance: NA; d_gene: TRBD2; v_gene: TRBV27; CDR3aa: CASSLETRGAGGPRSF; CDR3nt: TGTGCCAGCAGTTTAGAGACTCGCGGGGCGGGAGGCCCTCGGAGCTTC
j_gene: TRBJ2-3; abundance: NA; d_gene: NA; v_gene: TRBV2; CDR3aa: CASRDRDWRWDAERDTQYF; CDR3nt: TGTGCCAGCAGGGATCGGGACTGGAGGTGGGACGCCGAGCGGGATACGCAGTATTTT
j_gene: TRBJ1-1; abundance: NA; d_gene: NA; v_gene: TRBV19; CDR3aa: CASTGLEWVSEAFF; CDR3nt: TGTGCCAGTACTGGGCTTGAGTGGGTTTCTGAAGCTTTCTTT
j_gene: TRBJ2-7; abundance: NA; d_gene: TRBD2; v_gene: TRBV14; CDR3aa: CASSQVGGRGNYEQYF; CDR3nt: TGTGCCAGCAGCCAAGTGGGCGGGAGGGGAAACTACGAGCAGTACTTC
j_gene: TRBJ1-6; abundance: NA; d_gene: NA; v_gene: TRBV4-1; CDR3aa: CASSQLLTGTPHSPLHF; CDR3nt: TGCGCCAGCAGCCAATTATTAACGGGGACTCCCCATTCACCCCTCCACTTT
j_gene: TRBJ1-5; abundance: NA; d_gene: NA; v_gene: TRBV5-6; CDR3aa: CASSLGQVGQPQHF; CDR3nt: TGTGCCAGCAGCTTGGGGCAGGTAGGTCAGCCCCAGCATTTT
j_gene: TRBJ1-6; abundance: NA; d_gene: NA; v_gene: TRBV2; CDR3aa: CASREDEGLASPLHF; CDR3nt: TGTGCCAGCAGAGAAGACGAGGGTCTGGCTTCACCCCTCCACTTT
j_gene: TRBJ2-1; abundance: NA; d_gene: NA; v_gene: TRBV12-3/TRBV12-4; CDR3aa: CASSPGYEQFF; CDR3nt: TGTGCCAGCAGTCCCGGTTACGAGCAGTTCTTC
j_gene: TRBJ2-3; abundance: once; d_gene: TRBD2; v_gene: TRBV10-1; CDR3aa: CASSESLLAGGRADTQYF; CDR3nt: TGCGCCAGCAGTGAGTCTCTGTTGGCGGGAGGGCGGGCAGATACGCAGTATTTT
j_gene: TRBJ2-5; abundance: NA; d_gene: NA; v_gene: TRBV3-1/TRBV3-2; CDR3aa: CASSQEVELGETQYF; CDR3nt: TGTGCCAGCAGCCAAGAGGTTGAGCTTGGAGAGACCCAGTACTTC
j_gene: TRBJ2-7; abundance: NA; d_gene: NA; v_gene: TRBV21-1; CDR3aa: CASAERIVADPFGEQYF; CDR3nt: TGTGCCAGCGCTGAGCGAATAGTAGCCGACCCTTTCGGGGAGCAGTACTTC
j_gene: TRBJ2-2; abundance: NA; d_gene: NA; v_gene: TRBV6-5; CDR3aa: CASRTGLRTGELFF; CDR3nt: TGTGCCAGCAGAACGGGACTTCGCACCGGGGAGCTGTTTTTT
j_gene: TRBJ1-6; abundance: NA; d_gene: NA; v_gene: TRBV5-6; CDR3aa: CASSSVLGVNSPLHF; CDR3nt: TGTGCCAGCAGCTCGGTTTTAGGGGTTAATTCACCCCTCCACTTT